These 21 T cell receptor beta chains came from one sample sequenced in a study of T cell responses to AZD1222 COVID-19 vaccine. Profiled with immunoSEQ multiplex PCR; TCRdb holds only in-frame clones, not every one. The sample has 150,000 to 200,000 clones, 85% to 95% seen once. The sample consisted of peripheral blood, taken on day 0 of AZD1222 vaccination. The receptors originated from an adult in good health.

The genes are TRBV27 and TRBJ1-1, with a weak D call TRBD1 (5 bases). Trimming pared 1 base from V and 0 bases from J, leaving 9 bases between. The germline V gene has CDR1 MNHEY and CDR2 SMNVEV (reference sequence). The CDR3 is made up of 15 amino acids. The CDR3 loop is CASSLLDSLNTEAFF. The CDR3 DNA reads TGTGCCAGCAGTTTATTAGACAGCTTGAACACTGAAGCTTTCTTT.

The rearrangement joins TRBV6-5 to TRBJ1-6, with D hard to call. V was clipped by 4 bases and J by 14 bases, with 18 bases between them. Per the germline V gene, CDR1 is MNHEY and CDR2 is SVGAGI. This CDR3 has 14 amino acids. CDR3 nucleotides: TGTGCCAGCAGTTCGAATCGGGCGCCGGAGACCCTCCACTTT. It codes for CASSSNRAPETLHF.

The V call is TRBV20-1, the J call TRBJ1-1; D is unclear. CDR1 and CDR2 from the germline V gene are DFQATT and SNEGSKA (reference sequence). This CDR3 is 13 amino acids long. Trimming left V 3 bases short and J 0 bases short, with 8 bases between. The CDR3 DNA is TGCAGTGCTAGTGAGAACGTGAACACTGAAGCTTTCTTT. It specifies CSASENVNTEAFF.

The chain couples TRBV4-1 to TRBJ2-7, with D unclear. The CDR3 extends over 15 amino acids. Looked up from germline, CDR1 is MGHRA and CDR2 is YSYEKL. The V end lost 2 bases, the J end lost 0 bases, and 11 bases lay between the germline ends. CDR3 sequence (DNA): TGCGCCAGCAGCCAAAGCTTGGGCACCTCCTACGAGCAGTACTTC. Its translation is CASSQSLGTSYEQYF.

In its sample, this clone was seen a few times. The V and J genes are TRBV30 and TRBJ1-6; D is ambiguous. The CDR3 is 15 residues long. In germline, CDR1 is GTSNPN, CDR2 SVGIG (reference sequence). The V end was cut by 1 base, the J end by 4 bases, with 11 bases between. CDR3 loop: CAWSAHSLYNSPLHF. CDR3 sequence (DNA): TGTGCCTGGAGTGCCCACAGCTTATATAATTCACCCCTCCACTTT.

The genes are TRBV27 and TRBJ1-2; 9 bases map to TRBD1. The CDR3 totals 13 residues. V was clipped by 6 bases and J by 6 bases; unmatched bases: 5. Germline assignment: CDR1 MNHEY and CDR2 SMNVEV (reference sequence). CDR3 bases: TGTGCCAGCAGAAAACAGGGGGCTAATGGCTACACCTTC. Protein: CASRKQGANGYTF.

In DNA form, the CDR3 reads TGTGCCAGCAGCTTTGGGACAGGGGGTGAAAAACTGTTTTTT. Translating gives CASSFGTGGEKLFF. The chain has TRBV7-2 and TRBJ1-4; 11 nucleotides agree with TRBD1. With 3 bases clipped from V and 7 bases from J, the junction kept 1 base outside the gene matches. The CDR3 has 14 amino acids. Germline lookup yields CDR1 SGHTA and CDR2 FQGNSA.

This clone was observed once. V usage is TRBV29-1 and J usage is TRBJ1-2, with 7 nucleotides matching TRBD1. This CDR3 region has 14 residues. Germline CDR1 SQVTM, CDR2 ANQGSEA. J lost 2 bases, V lost 4 bases, and 7 bases had no gene match. The CDR3 DNA reads TGCAGCGTTGCCGGGACAGAAGAGAACTATGGCTACACCTTC. This encodes CSVAGTEENYGYTF.

This clone is a singleton in its sample. The chain carries TRBV5-1 and TRBJ2-5, with TRBD1 matching over 7 bases. CDR1 and CDR2 (germline): SGHRS, YFSETQ. CDR3 length: 15 amino acids. V lost 0 bases to trimming and J lost 3 bases; unmatched junction nucleotides: 5. The CDR3 region is CASSLAATGKETQYF. In DNA, the CDR3 is TGCGCCAGCAGCTTGGCCGCGACAGGGAAAGAGACCCAGTACTTC.

V gene TRBV30 combines with J gene TRBJ1-2; 7 bases agree with TRBD1. Losses at the gene ends were 4 bases for V and 4 bases for J; bases not matched to a gene: 12. This CDR3 is 15 amino acids long. CDR1 and CDR2 (germline): GTSNPN, SVGIG (reference sequence). The CDR3 bases are TGTGCCTGGACCGGGGCGGGACAGCAAGGCTATGGCTACACCTTC. Its protein is CAWTGAGQQGYGYTF.

The CDR3 coding sequence is TGTGCCAGCAGCCAGAACACTGAAGCTTTCTTT. Translating it yields CASSQNTEAFF. The V gene is TRBV7-9, the J gene TRBJ1-1; no reliable D call. The germline V gene encodes CDR1 SEHNR and CDR2 FQNEAQ (reference sequence). The CDR3 has 11 amino acids. V lost 5 bases and J 1 base, leaving 2 bases between the germline ends. Based on the CDR3 plus reference TRBV7-9 and TRBJ1-1, the full variable domain is DTGVSQNPRHKITKRGQNVTFRCDPISEHNRLYWYRQTLGQGPEFLTYFQNEAQLEKSRLLSDRFSAERPKGSFSTLEIQRTEQGDSAMYLCASSQNTEAFFGQGTRLTVV.

This chain connects TRBV27 to TRBJ1-5, with 9 bases lining up with TRBD1. After removal of 4 bases from V and 4 bases from J, the junction contained 2 bases not matched to a gene. Germline V gene data show CDR1 as MNHEY and CDR2 as SMNVEV (reference sequence). The CDR3 length is 14 residues. CDR3 amino acids: CASSSQGANQPQHF. In nucleotides, the CDR3 is TGTGCCAGCAGTTCACAGGGGGCGAATCAGCCCCAGCATTTT.

This chain links TRBV4-1 with TRBJ2-5; either TRBD1 or TRBD2 may supply D (5 bases each). The V gene's germline CDR1 is MGHRA and CDR2 YSYEKL. The CDR3 is 13 amino acids. V lost 3 bases, J lost 4 bases, and 9 bases lay in between. The CDR3 sequence is CASSHGDGETQYF. The CDR3 DNA sequence: TGCGCCAGCAGCCATGGGGACGGAGAGACCCAGTACTTC.

The chain uses TRBV4-1 and TRBJ1-6; no firm D call. Trimming removed 1 base from V and 4 bases from J, with 8 bases in between. CDR1 and CDR2 from the germline V gene are MGHRA and YSYEKL. This CDR3 region has 15 residues. DNA of the CDR3: TGCGCCAGCAGCCAAGGTGAGAGATATAATTCACCCCTCCACTTT. As protein: CASSQGERYNSPLHF.

The count of this clone is one. This chain connects TRBV4-1 to TRBJ1-5; TRBD1 agrees at 8 bases. The CDR3 spans 15 residues. CDR1 is MGHRA, CDR2 YSYEKL, per germline. Trimming cost V 4 bases and J 7 bases; bases outside gene matches: 9. The CDR3, as DNA: TGCGCCAGCAGCCGACCTACAGGGGGTTACCAGCCCCAGCATTTT. Protein: CASSRPTGGYQPQHF.

This CDR3 is CASSLAGLGDTQYF. For the CDR3, the DNA is TGTGCCAGCAGCCTAGCGGGGTTGGGAGATACGCAGTATTTT. This rearrangement joins TRBV3-1 (or the pseudogene TRBV3-2) to TRBJ2-3, with TRBD2 matching 8 bases. There are 14 residues in the CDR3. Germline CDR1 and CDR2: LGHDT and YNNKEL (reference sequence). Trimming cost V 4 bases and J 5 bases; bases outside gene matches: 5.

Worth noting for this clone: Mismatch with germline at one junction end may stem from a read error. This chain connects TRBV6-5 to TRBJ1-1; 8 bases agree with TRBD1. Looked up from germline, CDR1 is MNHEY and CDR2 is SVGAGI. The CDR3 totals 11 residues. The CDR3 loop reads CASSSQQGVSF. The CDR3 DNA follows: TGTGCCAGCAGTTCCCAACAGGGGGTTTCATTT.

The chain carries TRBV18 and TRBJ1-4; D is unclear. CDR3 length equals 16 residues. Germline CDR1 is KGHSH and CDR2 is LQKENI. V lost 3 bases to trimming and J lost 7 bases, with 18 bases between them. CDR3 amino acids: CASSPSYEGSREKLFF. The CDR3 DNA is TGTGCCAGCTCACCTTCTTACGAGGGTTCGCGTGAAAAACTGTTTTTT.

The chain couples TRBV5-1 to TRBJ1-3; weak D call: TRBD1 (5 bases). CDR1 and CDR2 from the germline V gene are SGHRS and YFSETQ. The CDR3 has 15 amino acids. Trimming took 4 bases from V and 0 from J, leaving 11 bases between them. In DNA form, the CDR3 reads TGCGCCAGCAGCGAAAGGGGAGTCTCTGGAAACACCATATATTTT. Translation gives CASSERGVSGNTIYF.

The chain carries TRBV4-1 and TRBJ2-1, with TRBD2 matching 10 bases. The CDR3 has 17 amino acids. V trimming: 0 bases; J trimming: 9 bases; junction bases outside the gene matches: 11. Germline assignment: CDR1 MGHRA and CDR2 YSYEKL. The chain's CDR3 is CASSQDGRASGGVEQFF. The CDR3 DNA reads TGCGCCAGCAGCCAAGATGGGAGGGCTAGCGGGGGTGTTGAGCAGTTCTTC.

The chain employs TRBV3-1 (or the pseudogene TRBV3-2) and TRBJ2-5; D is unclear. The length of the CDR3 is 12 residues. Trimming removed 4 bases at V and 3 bases at J, with 6 bases between. CDR1 and CDR2 (germline): LGHDT, YNNKEL (reference sequence). The CDR3 DNA sequence: TGTGCCAGCAGCCGAGATGAAGAGACCCAGTACTTC. This translates into CASSRDEETQYF.